The clone carrying this T cell receptor (beta chain) has only one observation. This record belongs to a study of blood T cell repertoires in COVID-19. Authors' processing steps: Reference gene primers were amplified, and this amplification served to estimate nucleated cell counts. Clones were sequenced by immunoSEQ multiplex PCR, and TCRdb holds only the in-frame ones, with some missing. From that table come the V and J calls and clone size; the DNA was used to work out D and trimming. Among about 160,000 clones listed, more than 75% were seen once. CDR3 size: 16 residues. The J segment lost 8 bases and the V segment lost 4 bases, leaving 11 bases of the junction unmatched. CDR1 SGHTA and CDR2 FQGNSA come from the germline V gene.

V gene TRBV7-2 combines with J gene TRBJ2-2, with 9 positions matching TRBD2. The sequencing sample was made of peripheral blood. The TCR was taken from a man aged 40-55 years with acute or convalescent COVID-19. The CDR3 loop reads CASSSSGGTIPGELFF. Written as DNA, the CDR3 is TGTGCCAGCAGCTCGAGCGGGGGGACGATACCGGGGGAGCTGTTTTTT.